A selection of T cell receptor beta chains follows, all from one sample in a study of Graves' ophthalmopathy and Graves' hyperthyroidism. TCRdb analysed the multiplex PCR reads with MiXCR anew, one entry per CDR3 protein. Of 650,000 to 900,000 distinct CDR3 sequences listed, 40% are singletons. The sample comprised peripheral blood. The receptors stem from an adult man with Graves' ophthalmopathy. Both conserved end residues are part of each CDR3. A D gene is named only where the DNA matches it firmly. Size is stated for part of the rows, as once, few or many counts, or as a class when the clone is expanded.

j_call | v_call | d_call | clone_size | cdr3_aa | cdr3_nt
TRBJ2-2 | TRBV29-1 | . | few | CSVDEGGTGELFF | TGCAGCGTTGACGAGGGGGGCACCGGGGAGCTGTTTTTT
TRBJ1-2 | TRBV19 | TRBD1 | many | CASIPTGVGSGYTF | TGTGCCAGTATTCCGACAGGGGTTGGCTCTGGCTACACCTTC
TRBJ1-6 | TRBV2 | . | many | CASSEEAANSPLHF | TGTGCCAGCAGTGAAGAGGCCGCCAATTCACCCCTCCACTTT
TRBJ2-7 | TRBV12-3/TRBV12-4 | TRBD1 | . | CASTYRTGKQYF | TGTGCCAGCACCTACCGGACAGGGAAGCAGTACTTC
TRBJ2-7 | TRBV7-9 | TRBD2 | many | CASSPSGSLYEQYF | TGTGCCAGCAGCCCAAGCGGGAGCTTGTACGAGCAGTACTTC
TRBJ1-2 | TRBV2 | . | . | CASSRTPGGQGNYGYTF | TGTGCCAGCAGCCGAACTCCGGGGGGGCAGGGTAACTATGGCTACACCTTC
TRBJ2-7 | TRBV7-9 | . | many | CASSLEGSEQYF | TGTGCCAGCAGCTTGGAAGGAAGCGAGCAGTACTTC
TRBJ2-5 | TRBV3-1 | TRBD2 | . | CASSSTSRRQETQYF | TGTGCCAGCAGCTCGACTAGCAGGAGACAAGAGACCCAGTACTTC
TRBJ2-7 | TRBV29-1 | TRBD1 | . | CSVEGTGLYEQYF | TGCAGCGTTGAAGGGACAGGGTTGTACGAGCAGTACTTC
TRBJ1-6 | TRBV20-1 | . | . | CSAREGRGSPLHF | TGCAGTGCTAGAGAGGGGAGAGGCTCACCCCTCCACTTT
TRBJ1-3 | TRBV29-1 | . | . | CSVVEGGTYGYTIYF | TGCAGCGTTGTAGAGGGCGGGACCTATGGCTACACCATATATTTT
TRBJ2-3 | TRBV2 | . | once | CASRQGVDTQYF | TGTGCCAGCCGCCAGGGAGTAGATACGCAGTATTTT
TRBJ1-6 | TRBV20-1 | . | few | CSAPFFYRGLGSPLHF | TGCAGTGCTCCCTTTTTTTATCGGGGGCTGGGGTCACCCCTCCACTTT
TRBJ2-1 | TRBV9 | TRBD2 | . | CASSDSGGAYNEQFF | TGTGCCAGCAGCGATAGCGGGGGGGCTTACAATGAGCAGTTCTTC
TRBJ1-1 | TRBV25-1 | TRBD1 | . | CASSPHLGTGGEGTEAFF | TGTGCCAGCAGTCCCCATCTCGGGACAGGGGGCGAGGGCACTGAAGCTTTCTTT
TRBJ1-4 | TRBV7-8 | . | many | CASSLDEQDPTNEKLFF | TGTGCCAGCAGCTTAGACGAACAGGACCCAACTAATGAAAAACTGTTTTTT
TRBJ1-5 | TRBV24-1 | . | few | CASSAIRVLNQPQHF | TGTGCCAGCAGTGCCATCCGGGTCCTAAATCAGCCCCAGCATTTT
TRBJ1-2 | TRBV6-5 | . | few | CASTRSGAGVFGYTF | TGTGCCAGCACCCGAAGTGGGGCAGGGGTTTTCGGCTACACCTTC
TRBJ2-3 | TRBV10-3 | . | many | CAISESGGTDTQYF | TGTGCCATCAGTGAGTCAGGAGGAACAGATACGCAGTATTTT
TRBJ2-5 | TRBV10-3 | TRBD1 | . | CAISQGAGNQETQYF | TGTGCCATCAGCCAGGGGGCTGGGAACCAAGAGACCCAGTACTTC
TRBJ2-7 | TRBV7-2 | TRBD2 | many | CASSLAGGPLEQYF | TGTGCCAGCAGCTTGGCGGGAGGGCCCCTCGAGCAGTACTTC
TRBJ1-2 | TRBV20-1 | . | few | CSAIEHSEDYGYTF | TGCAGTGCTATTGAGCACAGTGAAGACTATGGCTACACCTTC
TRBJ2-2 | TRBV7-9 | TRBD1 | few | CASSPYRPGTGTGELFF | TGTGCCAGCAGCCCGTATCGTCCCGGGACAGGGACCGGGGAGCTGTTTTTT
TRBJ1-1 | TRBV20-1 | . | many | CSAATDNTEAFF | TGCAGTGCTGCAACAGATAACACTGAAGCTTTCTTT
TRBJ1-2 | TRBV2 | . | . | CASKDRHYGYTF | TGTGCCAGCAAAGACAGGCACTATGGCTACACCTTC
TRBJ2-7 | TRBV7-8 | TRBD1 | many | CASSHDRGSEQYF | TGTGCCAGCAGCCACGACAGGGGTTCCGAGCAGTACTTC
TRBJ1-4 | TRBV25-1 | TRBD1 | many | CASSDPGGTVPEKLFF | TGTGCCAGCAGTGATCCCGGAGGGACAGTCCCTGAAAAACTGTTTTTT
TRBJ1-1 | TRBV5-5 | . | many | CASSLTQGGTEAFF | TGTGCCAGCAGCTTGACCCAGGGTGGGACTGAAGCTTTCTTT
TRBJ2-5 | TRBV7-2 | . | many | CASSLADTSKETQYF | TGTGCCAGCAGCTTAGCGGACACGAGTAAAGAGACCCAGTACTTC
TRBJ2-5 | TRBV15 | . | many | CATSRVSAQGETQYF | TGTGCCACCAGCAGAGTTAGTGCCCAGGGTGAGACCCAGTACTTC
TRBJ1-3 | TRBV19 | . | . | CASSIVGSNYGNTIYF | TGTGCCAGTAGTATCGTTGGCAGCAACTATGGAAACACCATATATTTT
TRBJ1-2 | TRBV28 | . | few | CASRQAGALGYTF | TGTGCCAGCAGGCAGGCAGGTGCCCTCGGCTACACCTTC
TRBJ2-2 | TRBV10-3 | TRBD2 | . | CASSLVTAGDAHGELFF | TGTGCCAGCAGTCTTGTGACAGCGGGAGACGCACACGGGGAGCTGTTTTTT
TRBJ1-2 | TRBV5-6 | . | . | CASSWGLGYTF | TGTGCCAGCAGCTGGGGGCTTGGCTACACCTTC
TRBJ1-2 | TRBV7-7 | . | . | CASSLGLGNYGYTF | TGTGCTAGCAGCTTAGGTTTGGGTAACTATGGCTACACCTTC
TRBJ1-2 | TRBV2 | . | . | CAISSPRDRSYGYTF | TGTGCCATCAGCTCACCTAGGGACCGATCCTATGGCTACACCTTC
TRBJ1-4 | TRBV7-9 | TRBD1 | few | CASRGRPGQALEKLFF | TGTGCCAGCAGGGGGAGGCCGGGACAGGCCCTTGAAAAACTGTTTTTT
TRBJ1-4 | TRBV6-5 | . | few | CASSSGQMGEKLFF | TGTGCCAGCAGCTCGGGACAAATGGGGGAAAAACTGTTTTTT
TRBJ1-2 | TRBV10-3 | . | few | CASNPGSRGGYTF | TGTGCCAGCAACCCGGGGAGTAGGGGTGGCTACACCTTC
TRBJ2-2 | TRBV2 | TRBD1 | . | CASTRTGNTGELFF | TGTGCCAGCACTAGGACAGGGAACACCGGGGAGCTGTTTTTT
TRBJ2-7 | TRBV20-1 | TRBD1 | few | CSARGGTGNYEQYF | TGCAGTGCTAGAGGGGGGACAGGGAACTACGAGCAGTACTTC
TRBJ1-4 | TRBV30 | . | . | CAWNQEWAF | TGTGCCTGGAATCAGGAGTGGGCTTTT
TRBJ1-3 | TRBV2 | . | . | CASTLGRAGNTIYF | TGTGCCAGCACCTTAGGGAGGGCGGGAAACACCATATATTTT
TRBJ1-2 | TRBV10-3 | . | . | CASSYLGTGYTF | TGTGCCAGCAGTTACTTGGGGACGGGCTACACCTTC